The 21 T cell receptor beta chains below were found in one sample sequenced in a study of cytomegalovirus exposure and HLA in healthy donors. Use of 60 Vbeta and 13 Jbeta primers characterized the PCR. The protocol was immunoSEQ multiplex PCR, while the TCRdb copy is restricted to in-frame clones and leaves out a portion. The sample comprises about 110,000 clones, roughly 74% of which are singletons, and roughly 0.87% rests with the top ten. Sequenced material: PBMCs. All receptors come from a woman aged 25 to 39 in good health and CMV-seronegative.

The chain carries TRBV4-2 and TRBJ2-7; D ambiguous. Germline loops: CDR1 LGHNA, CDR2 YNFKEQ. V gave up 0 bases and J gave up 3 bases, with 9 bases separating them. The CDR3 runs 14 residues. For the CDR3, the DNA is TGTGCCAGCAGCCAAGATATGACTGGCTACGAGCAGTACTTC. Translated: CASSQDMTGYEQYF.

This chain joins TRBV5-1 and TRBJ2-7, with 7 bases fitting TRBD1. J was trimmed by 6 bases and V by 4 bases; bases with no gene match: 28. This CDR3 contains 20 residues. Germline loops: CDR1 SGHRS, CDR2 YFSETQ. CDR3 nucleotides: TGCGCCAGCAGCCACGAACTCATCCGGGACAGCCGCACCGTACGGGGCGAGCAGTACTTC. This encodes CASSHELIRDSRTVRGEQYF.

V and J are TRBV28 and TRBJ1-1; D may be TRBD1 (6 bases). Germline V gene data show CDR1 as MDHEN and CDR2 as SYDVKM. Trimming left V 6 bases short and J 2 bases short, with 13 bases between. The CDR3 length is 14 residues. The CDR3 loop reads CASSVGQINTEAFF. The CDR3 nucleotides read TGTGCCAGCAGCGTTGGACAGATAAACACTGAAGCTTTCTTT.

The chain couples TRBV19 to TRBJ1-5, with 9 positions matching TRBD1. The CDR3 totals 18 residues. Germline V gene data show CDR1 as LNHDA and CDR2 as SQIVND (reference sequence). Trimming at V came to 5 bases and at J to 2 bases, leaving 13 bases not matched to a gene. The CDR3, as DNA: TGTGCCAGTAGTCCCCCGGGACAGGGTGTATATGGCAATCAGCCCCAGCATTTT. Its translation: CASSPPGQGVYGNQPQHF.

The chain recombines TRBV6-5 with TRBJ1-5, with D possibly being TRBD1 (6 bases). The germline V and J ends were trimmed by 0 bases and 6 bases, with 12 bases remaining between them. Germline V CDR1 and CDR2: MNHEY, SVGAGI. This CDR3 has 15 residues. CDR3 loop: CASSYSGRGGQPQHF. The CDR3 DNA reads as TGTGCCAGCAGTTACTCCGGCAGGGGCGGTCAGCCCCAGCATTTT.

A few counts support this clone. The chain's CDR3 is CSGTTGWGTEAFF. CDR3 coding DNA: TGCAGCGGTACAACAGGGTGGGGCACTGAAGCTTTCTTT. The J gene is TRBJ1-1, the V gene TRBV29-1; tentative D call: TRBD1 (6 bases). The V gene's germline CDR1 is SQVTM and CDR2 ANQGSEA. Between the trimmed V and J ends, which lost 7 bases and 4 bases, there was a span of 16 bases. The CDR3 is 13 residues long. The full variable domain, with the rest looked up from reference TRBV29-1 and TRBJ1-1, is SAVISQKPSRDICQRGTSLTIQCQVDSQVTMMFWYRQQPGQSLTLIATANQGSEATYESGFVIDKFPISRPNLTFSTLTVSNMSPEDSSIYLCSGTTGWGTEAFFGQGTRLTVV.

The chain couples TRBV18 to TRBJ1-6; D gene uncertain. The CDR3 has 12 amino acids. Per germline, CDR1 KGHSH and CDR2 LQKENI. Trimming left V 2 bases short and J 10 bases short, with 6 bases between. DNA for the CDR3: TGTGCCAGCTCACCATCGGGGTCACCCCTCCACTTT. It specifies CASSPSGSPLHF.

J is TRBJ1-2 and V is TRBV19, with 8 bases identical to TRBD1. Germline CDR1 is LNHDA and CDR2 is SQIVND (reference sequence). The CDR3 has 15 amino acids. Trimming cost V 6 bases and J 8 bases; bases outside gene matches: 14. As DNA, the CDR3 is TGTGCCAGTAGCAGCCGAGACAGGGGTCAAGGAGGCTACACCTTC. Amino acids: CASSSRDRGQGGYTF.

This clone has just one count. This chain joins TRBV4-2 and TRBJ1-4, with D perhaps TRBD1 (5 bases). Per germline, CDR1 LGHNA and CDR2 YNFKEQ. The CDR3 extends over 13 amino acids. V was trimmed by 1 base and J by 7 bases, leaving 7 bases between them. The CDR3 sequence: CASSQGQGEKLFF. The CDR3 nucleotides read TGTGCCAGCAGCCAAGGGCAGGGTGAAAAACTGTTTTTT.

J is TRBJ2-7 and V is TRBV5-1, with D perhaps TRBD2 (5 bases). The ends were cut back, 4 bases at V and 0 bases at J, with 11 bases in the middle. Germline loops: CDR1 SGHRS, CDR2 YFSETQ. The length of the CDR3 is 14 residues. The CDR3 is CASSQASSSYEQYF. CDR3 nucleotide sequence: TGCGCCAGCAGCCAGGCTAGCAGCTCCTACGAGCAGTACTTC. The whole variable domain, remainder taken from reference TRBV5-1 and TRBJ2-7, is KAGVTQTPRYLIKTRGQQVTLSCSPISGHRSVSWYQQTPGQGLQFLFEYFSETQRNKGNFPGRFSGRQFSNSRSEMNVSTLELGDSALYLCASSQASSSYEQYFGPGTRLTVT.

Only a few counts were recorded for this clone. The V gene is TRBV6-5, the J gene TRBJ1-2; D unclear. This CDR3 spans 14 amino acids. Per germline, CDR1 MNHEY and CDR2 SVGAGI. Trimming removed 5 bases at V and 2 bases at J, with 12 bases between. Here the CDR3 reads CASSERTENYGYTF. CDR3 DNA: TGTGCCAGCAGTGAGAGAACTGAGAACTATGGCTACACCTTC.

The chain employs TRBV27 and TRBJ1-2, with D possibly TRBD1 on 6 matching bases. The germline V gene has CDR1 MNHEY and CDR2 SMNVEV (reference sequence). V was shortened by 2 bases and J by 2 bases, with 6 bases between the two germline ends. There are 13 residues in the CDR3. CDR3 DNA: TGTGCCAGCAGTTTACAGGGGAACTATGGCTACACCTTC. Translated: CASSLQGNYGYTF.

In its sample, this clone was seen a few times. The chain has TRBV4-3 and TRBJ1-4; no firm D call. The germline CDR1 and CDR2 sequences are LGHNA and YSLEER. This CDR3 has 15 amino acids. Trimming left V 2 bases short and J 8 bases short, with 15 bases between. CDR3 residues: CASSQLGVEREKLFF. The CDR3 coding sequence is TGCGCCAGCAGCCAATTAGGAGTGGAACGAGAAAAACTGTTTTTT.

The chain combines TRBV28 with TRBJ2-4; tentative D call: TRBD2 (6 bases). The CDR3 is 14 residues long. From germline, CDR1 is MDHEN and CDR2 SYDVKM. The ends were cut back, 9 bases at V and 0 bases at J, with 12 bases in the middle. In DNA form, the CDR3 reads TGTGCCAGTGTTAGCGGATTAGCCAAAAACATTCAGTACTTC. Translated: CASVSGLAKNIQYF. Based on the CDR3 plus reference TRBV28 and TRBJ2-4, the full variable domain is DVKVTQSSRYLVKRTGEKVFLECVQDMDHENMFWYRQDPGLGLRLIYFSYDVKMKEKGDIPEGYSVSREKKERFSLILESASTNQTSMYLCASVSGLAKNIQYFGAGTRLSVL.

The rearrangement uses TRBV19 and TRBJ2-5; 7 bases are shared with TRBD2. V lost 0 bases and J lost 5; bases outside the gene matches: 9. Germline V CDR1 and CDR2: LNHDA, SQIVND (reference sequence). The CDR3 is 16 amino acids. The CDR3 sequence: CASSIDVRGVWETQYF. The CDR3 DNA reads as TGTGCCAGTAGTATAGATGTACGGGGGGTGTGGGAGACCCAGTACTTC.

The gene calls are TRBV7-9 and TRBJ1-2, with D unclear. CDR1 is SEHNR and CDR2 is FQNEAQ in the germline V gene (reference sequence). V lost 1 base and J 2 bases, leaving 8 bases between the germline ends. This CDR3 spans 14 amino acids. CDR3 sequence reads: CASSLVGQNYGYTF. The CDR3 bases are TGTGCCAGCAGCTTAGTTGGGCAGAACTATGGCTACACCTTC.

The chain combines TRBV12-5 with TRBJ1-3; tentative D call: TRBD1 (5 bases). CDR3 length equals 12 residues. The germline gives CDR1 LGHNT, CDR2 FRNRAP. Deletions cut 4 bases from V and 7 bases from J, with 8 bases between. CDR3 protein: CASGSRGNTIYF. The CDR3 DNA reads TGTGCTAGTGGTTCCCGGGGGAACACCATATATTTT.

The CDR3 reads CASSTTSGRACGTYF. The CDR3 coding sequence is TGTGCCAGCAGCACAACTAGCGGGAGGGCCTGCGGCACGTACTTC. The chain uses TRBV11-2 and TRBJ2-7, with 13 bases identical to TRBD2. CDR1 is SGHAT and CDR2 is FQNNGV in the germline V gene. The junction had 13 bases not matched to a gene; V was cut back by 5 bases and J by 12 bases. The CDR3 length is 15 residues.

The chain joins TRBV7-9 to TRBJ1-1; 8 nucleotides agree with TRBD1. Trimming took 2 bases from V and 7 from J; bases not matched to a gene: 12. CDR1 and CDR2 from the germline V gene are SEHNR and FQNEAQ (reference sequence). CDR3 size: 16 residues. Here the CDR3 reads CASSLSATGASLEAFF. In nucleotides, the CDR3 is TGTGCCAGCAGCTTATCCGCGACAGGGGCAAGCCTTGAAGCTTTCTTT.

This chain joins TRBV6-1 and TRBJ1-5; D is perhaps TRBD1 (6 bases). V was trimmed by 8 bases and J by 0 bases, leaving 11 bases between them. Germline CDR1 and CDR2: MNHNS and SASEGT. The CDR3 is made up of 14 amino acids. This CDR3 is CASRGQISNQPQHF. CDR3 DNA sequence: TGTGCCAGCCGAGGACAGATTAGCAATCAGCCCCAGCATTTT.

In this sample, this clone turned up a few times. The chain couples TRBV28 to TRBJ2-7; D is unresolved. CDR1 and CDR2 from the germline V gene are MDHEN and SYDVKM. This CDR3 has 13 residues. V was shortened by 5 bases and J by 0 bases, with 8 bases between the two germline ends. DNA for the CDR3: TGTGCCAGCAGTGAGTCCCTCTCCTACGAGCAGTACTTC. Its translation is CASSESLSYEQYF.